Each of the 17 T cell receptor beta chains below was sequenced from the same sample in a study of PD-1 blockade in classical Hodgkin lymphoma. Regarding time point: cycle 4 day 1 (C4D1), after more than five weeks of nivolumab. No patient escaped relapse after autologous stem cell transplantation, and brentuximab vedotin exposure varied. CD4+ T cells were purified from thawed PBMCs by negative selection. Data came from immunoSEQ multiplex PCR; TCRdb stores just in-frame clones and leaves some out. This table holds around 28,000 clones, 70% to 90% found once. Sequences were derived from CD4+ T cells from blood, sampled before the fourth cycle of nivolumab. All receptors derive from a human donor with classical Hodgkin lymphoma.

In DNA form, the CDR3 reads TGCGCCAGCAGCAGCCCCGGGACTAACTACGAGCAGTACTTC. This codes for CASSSPGTNYEQYF. The genes are TRBV5-1 and TRBJ2-7; 7 bases line up with TRBD2. CDR1 and CDR2 (germline): SGHRS, YFSETQ. The CDR3 has 14 amino acids. V lost 4 bases, J lost 3 bases, and 7 bases stayed unmatched.

The CDR3, as DNA: TGTGCCAGCAGCATCGACAGGGAAGGAGGCTACACCTTC. Translation gives CASSIDREGGYTF. V gene TRBV7-8 combines with J gene TRBJ1-2; 7 positions match TRBD1. J lost 8 bases, V lost 5 bases, and 8 bases had no gene match. The CDR3 is made up of 13 amino acids. Per germline, CDR1 SGHVS and CDR2 FQNEAQ.

V and J are TRBV5-6 and TRBJ2-3; perhaps TRBD2 as D (6 bases). Germline assignment: CDR1 SGHDT and CDR2 YYEEEE. The CDR3 is made up of 14 amino acids. Trimming pared 0 bases from V and 3 bases from J, leaving 8 bases between. The CDR3 DNA follows: TGTGCCAGCAGCTTGGCGGGGGTGACAGATACGCAGTATTTT. Encoded protein: CASSLAGVTDTQYF.

This chain uses TRBV27 with TRBJ1-1; TRBD1 might be the D (6 bases). Per germline, CDR1 MNHEY and CDR2 SMNVEV (reference sequence). This CDR3 is 15 amino acids long. V dropped 4 bases and J dropped 2 bases, with 14 bases sitting between them. The CDR3 nucleotides read TGTGCCAGCAGTTGGACGGGACACCAAAACACTGAAGCTTTCTTT. Protein product: CASSWTGHQNTEAFF.

The chain has TRBV19 and TRBJ1-2; D call uncertain. Germline CDR1 reads LNHDA; CDR2 reads SQIVND (reference sequence). The CDR3 covers 16 residues. The ends were cut back, 4 bases at V and 4 bases at J, with 19 bases in the middle. This chain's CDR3 is CASSTPGRTRGYGYTF. The CDR3, as DNA: TGTGCCAGTAGTACACCTGGACGAACGCGGGGCTATGGCTACACCTTC.

V gene TRBV6-1 combines with J gene TRBJ1-5, with TRBD1 as a possible D gene (5 bases). V shed 8 bases and J shed 2 bases, with 13 bases lying between them. The CDR3 loop spans 14 amino acids. Germline V gene sequence: CDR1 MNHNS, CDR2 SASEGT. Here the CDR3 reads CASLRGNGNQPQHF. In nucleotides, the CDR3 is TGTGCCAGCCTCCGGGGGAACGGCAATCAGCCCCAGCATTTT.

This clone was recorded only once. The chain recombines TRBV28 with TRBJ1-4; TRBD1 matches 9 bases. Germline CDR1 is MDHEN and CDR2 is SYDVKM. This CDR3 is 16 amino acids long. The V gene end was trimmed by 3 bases and the J gene end by 5 bases; junction bases not matched to a gene: 7. CDR3 sequence: CASSFPGQGRNEKLFF. Written as DNA, the CDR3 is TGTGCCAGCAGTTTCCCAGGACAGGGGCGGAATGAAAAACTGTTTTTT.

The CDR3 reads CASSLWPAGLSYNEQFF. CDR3 nucleotide sequence: TGTGCCAGCAGTTTATGGCCCGCGGGACTCTCCTACAATGAGCAGTTCTTC. The rearrangement links TRBV28 to TRBJ2-1; TRBD2 might be the D (6 bases). Germline V gene lookup returns CDR1 MDHEN and CDR2 SYDVKM. The CDR3 has 17 residues. The ends were cut back, 0 bases at V and 0 bases at J, with 12 bases in the middle. The variable domain in full, completed from reference TRBV28 and TRBJ2-1, reads DVKVTQSSRYLVKRTGEKVFLECVQDMDHENMFWYRQDPGLGLRLIYFSYDVKMKEKGDIPEGYSVSREKKERFSLILESASTNQTSMYLCASSLWPAGLSYNEQFFGPGTRLTVL.

The chain uses TRBV18 and TRBJ1-1; D gene unclear. Trimming stripped 5 bases from V and 1 base from J, with 17 bases between. Germline assignment: CDR1 KGHSH and CDR2 LQKENI. CDR3 length equals 16 residues. The CDR3 DNA is TGTGCCAGCTCAATCGGACCCACTACGGGGAACACTGAAGCTTTCTTT. Amino acids: CASSIGPTTGNTEAFF.

The chain combines TRBV10-3 with TRBJ2-2; D could derive from TRBD1 or TRBD2 (5 bases each). Trimming removed 5 bases at V and 1 base at J, with 14 bases between. The CDR3 is 16 residues long. CDR1 and CDR2 (germline): ENHRY, SYGVKD. The CDR3 here is CAISSQGERNTGELFF. The CDR3 coding sequence is TGTGCCATCAGTTCCCAAGGGGAGAGGAACACCGGGGAGCTGTTTTTT.

This clone was counted between two and nine times. This chain links TRBV7-9 with TRBJ1-4; 7 nucleotides align to TRBD1. J lost 3 bases, V lost 6 bases, and 7 bases had no gene match. This CDR3 spans 15 amino acids. Germline lookup yields CDR1 SEHNR and CDR2 FQNEAQ (reference sequence). CDR3 coding DNA: TGTGCCAGCAGACCAGGGACAGTCCCTAATGAAAAACTGTTTTTT. Its translation is CASRPGTVPNEKLFF.

The chain recombines TRBV10-3 with TRBJ1-1; D uncertain. The CDR3 has 13 amino acids. Germline CDR1 reads ENHRY; CDR2 reads SYGVKD. The V end was cut by 3 bases, the J end by 1 base, with 6 bases between. The CDR3 DNA is TGTGCCATCAGTGACGCGGGGAACACTGAAGCTTTCTTT. It translates to CAISDAGNTEAFF.

V and J are TRBV11-3 and TRBJ2-2, with D hard to call. The CDR3 length is 15 residues. Per germline, CDR1 SGHNT and CDR2 YENEEA. V gave up 0 bases and J gave up 3 bases, with 8 bases separating them. This CDR3 reads CASSLEGGDTGELFF. CDR3 nucleotide sequence: TGTGCCAGCAGCTTAGAAGGTGGTGACACCGGGGAGCTGTTTTTT.

This chain joins TRBV2 and TRBJ1-1, with 7 nucleotides matching TRBD1. This CDR3 region has 16 residues. Germline V CDR1 and CDR2: SNHLY, FYNNEI. Trimming took 8 bases from V and 11 from J; bases not matched to a gene: 23. CDR3 region: CASPPQNRDRLSEAFF. In DNA, the CDR3 is TGTGCCAGCCCGCCCCAAAACCGGGACAGACTTTCCGAGGCTTTCTTT. Full variable domain (missing parts from reference TRBV2 and TRBJ1-1): EPEVTQTPSHQVTQMGQEVILRCVPISNHLYFYWYRQILGQKVEFLVSFYNNEISEKSEIFDDQFSVERPDGSNFTLKIRSTKLEDSAMYFCASPPQNRDRLSEAFFGQGTRLTVV.

This clone showed up just a few times. This chain joins TRBV7-9 and TRBJ1-3; D perhaps matches TRBD1 (5 bases). Trimming took 5 bases from V and 4 from J, leaving 15 bases between them. CDR1 is SEHNR and CDR2 is FQNEAQ in the germline V gene (reference sequence). There are 15 residues in the CDR3. The CDR3 here is CASSLVSGSGNTIYF. Written as DNA, the CDR3 is TGTGCCAGCAGCCTCGTTTCAGGGTCCGGAAACACCATATATTTT.

This sequence joins TRBV5-8 and TRBJ2-1, with 8 bases fitting TRBD1. The CDR3 is 16 residues long. The J segment lost 7 bases and the V segment lost 4 bases, leaving 13 bases of the junction unmatched. Germline loops: CDR1 SGHTS, CDR2 YDEGEE. The CDR3 DNA follows: TGTGCCAGCAGCGGCCGGCAGGGGGCCATCGGGAATGAGCAGTTCTTC. Residues: CASSGRQGAIGNEQFF.

This rearrangement joins TRBV19 to TRBJ2-2; TRBD2 matches at 7 bases. The V segment lost 8 bases and the J segment 5 bases; nucleotides outside the gene matches: 8. Per germline, CDR1 LNHDA and CDR2 SQIVND (reference sequence). CDR3 length equals 14 residues. The CDR3, as DNA: TGTGCCAGTTGGGCCGGGGGGTTGACCGGGGAGCTGTTTTTT. Encoded protein: CASWAGGLTGELFF. Supplemented by reference TRBV19 and TRBJ2-2, the full variable domain reads DGGITQSPKYLFRKEGQNVTLSCEQNLNHDAMYWYRQDPGQGLRLIYYSQIVNDFQKGDIAEGYSVSREKKESFPLTVTSAQKNPTAFYLCASWAGGLTGELFFGEGSRLTVL.